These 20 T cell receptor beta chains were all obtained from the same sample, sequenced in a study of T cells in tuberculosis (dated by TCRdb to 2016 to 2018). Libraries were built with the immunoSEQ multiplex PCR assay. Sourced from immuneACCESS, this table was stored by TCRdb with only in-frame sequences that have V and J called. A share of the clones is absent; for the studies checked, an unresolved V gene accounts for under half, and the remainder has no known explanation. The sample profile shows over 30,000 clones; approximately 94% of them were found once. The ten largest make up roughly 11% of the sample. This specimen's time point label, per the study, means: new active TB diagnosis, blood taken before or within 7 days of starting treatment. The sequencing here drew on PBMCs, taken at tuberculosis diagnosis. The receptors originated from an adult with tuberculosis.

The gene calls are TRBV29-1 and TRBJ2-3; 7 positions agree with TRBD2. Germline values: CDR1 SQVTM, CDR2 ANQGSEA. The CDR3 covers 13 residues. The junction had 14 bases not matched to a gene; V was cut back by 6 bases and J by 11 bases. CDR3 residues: CSVVLLAAEGQYF. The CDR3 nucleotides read TGCAGCGTCGTCCTTCTAGCGGCCGAGGGGCAGTATTTT.

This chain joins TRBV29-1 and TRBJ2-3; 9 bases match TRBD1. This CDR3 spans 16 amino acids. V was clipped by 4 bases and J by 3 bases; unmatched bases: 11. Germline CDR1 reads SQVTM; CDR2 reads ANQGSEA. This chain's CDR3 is CSVGLPGQGPTDTQYF. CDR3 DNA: TGCAGCGTTGGGCTTCCGGGACAGGGTCCGACAGATACGCAGTATTTT.

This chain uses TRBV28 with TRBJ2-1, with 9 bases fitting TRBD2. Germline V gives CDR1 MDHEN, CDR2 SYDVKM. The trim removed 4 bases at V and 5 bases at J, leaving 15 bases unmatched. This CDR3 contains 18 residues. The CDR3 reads CASSYLRGLAGRNNEQFF. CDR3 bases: TGTGCCAGCAGTTACCTCCGAGGGCTAGCGGGGAGGAACAATGAGCAGTTCTTC. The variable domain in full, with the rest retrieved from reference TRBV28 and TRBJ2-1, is DVKVTQSSRYLVKRTGEKVFLECVQDMDHENMFWYRQDPGLGLRLIYFSYDVKMKEKGDIPEGYSVSREKKERFSLILESASTNQTSMYLCASSYLRGLAGRNNEQFFGPGTRLTVL.

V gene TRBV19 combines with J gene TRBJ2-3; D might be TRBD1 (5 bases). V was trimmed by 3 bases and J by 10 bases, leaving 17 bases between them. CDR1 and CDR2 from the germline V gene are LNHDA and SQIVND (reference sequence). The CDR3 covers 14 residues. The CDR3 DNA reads TGTGCCAGTAGTATCTTAGGGGTTCGTGAGGCGCAGTATTTT. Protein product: CASSILGVREAQYF.

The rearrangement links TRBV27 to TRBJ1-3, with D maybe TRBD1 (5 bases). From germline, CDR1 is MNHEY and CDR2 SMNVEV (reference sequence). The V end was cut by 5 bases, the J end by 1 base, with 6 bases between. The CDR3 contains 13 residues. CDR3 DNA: TGTGCCAGCAGTAGACAGTCTGGAAACACCATATATTTT. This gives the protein CASSRQSGNTIYF.

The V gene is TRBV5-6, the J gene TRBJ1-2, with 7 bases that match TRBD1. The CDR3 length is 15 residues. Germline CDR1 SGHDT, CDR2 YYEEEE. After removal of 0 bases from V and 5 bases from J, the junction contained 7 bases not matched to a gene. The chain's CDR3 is CASSLEGGADYGYTF. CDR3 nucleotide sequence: TGTGCCAGCAGCTTGGAAGGGGGCGCTGATTATGGCTACACCTTC. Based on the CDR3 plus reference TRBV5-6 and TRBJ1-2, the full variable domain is DAGVTQSPTHLIKTRGQQVTLRCSPKSGHDTVSWYQQALGQGPQFIFQYYEEEERQRGNFPDRFSGHQFPNYSSELNVNALLLGDSALYLCASSLEGGADYGYTFGSGTRLTVV.

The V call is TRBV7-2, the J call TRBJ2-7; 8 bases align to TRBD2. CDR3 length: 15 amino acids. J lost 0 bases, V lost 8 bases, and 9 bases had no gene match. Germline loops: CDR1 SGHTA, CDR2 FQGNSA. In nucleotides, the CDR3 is TGTGCCAGCGTCCCACTAGCGGTTATCTCCTACGAGCAGTACTTC. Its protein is CASVPLAVISYEQYF.

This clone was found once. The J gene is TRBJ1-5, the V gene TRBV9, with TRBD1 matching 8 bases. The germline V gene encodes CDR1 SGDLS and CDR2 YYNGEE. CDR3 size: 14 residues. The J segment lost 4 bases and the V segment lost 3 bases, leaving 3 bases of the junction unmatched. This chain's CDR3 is CASSGTGTNQPQHF. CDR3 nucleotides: TGTGCCAGCAGCGGGACAGGGACAAATCAGCCCCAGCATTTT. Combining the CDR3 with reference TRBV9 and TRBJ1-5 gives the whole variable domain DSGVTQTPKHLITATGQRVTLRCSPRSGDLSVYWYQQSLDQGLQFLIQYYNGEERAKGNILERFSAQQFPDLHSELNLSSLELGDSALYFCASSGTGTNQPQHFGDGTRLSIL.

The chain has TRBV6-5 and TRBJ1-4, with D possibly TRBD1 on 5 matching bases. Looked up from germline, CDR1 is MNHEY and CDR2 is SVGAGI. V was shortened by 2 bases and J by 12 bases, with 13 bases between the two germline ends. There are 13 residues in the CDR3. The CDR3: CASSYLQAGELFF. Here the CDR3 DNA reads TGTGCCAGCAGTTACCTTCAGGCGGGGGAACTGTTTTTT.

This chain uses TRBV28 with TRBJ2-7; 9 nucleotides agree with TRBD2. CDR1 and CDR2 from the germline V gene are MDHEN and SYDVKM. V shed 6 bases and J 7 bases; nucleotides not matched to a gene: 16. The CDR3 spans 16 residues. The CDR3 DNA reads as TGTGCCAGCAGCCCATTGGCGGGAGGGCCCCCTGGGGAGCAGTACTTC. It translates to CASSPLAGGPPGEQYF.

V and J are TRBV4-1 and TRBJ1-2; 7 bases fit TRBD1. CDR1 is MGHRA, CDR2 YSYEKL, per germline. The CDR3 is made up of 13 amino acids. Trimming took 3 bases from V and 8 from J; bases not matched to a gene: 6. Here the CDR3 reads CASSQPGTDGYTF. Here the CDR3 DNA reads TGCGCCAGCAGCCAGCCCGGGACAGACGGCTACACCTTC.

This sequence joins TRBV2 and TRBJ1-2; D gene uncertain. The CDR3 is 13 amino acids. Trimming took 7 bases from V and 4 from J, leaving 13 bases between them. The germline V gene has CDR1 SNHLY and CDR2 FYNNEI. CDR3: CASNNLVIYGYTF. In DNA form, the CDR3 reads TGTGCCAGCAACAACCTGGTTATCTATGGCTACACCTTC. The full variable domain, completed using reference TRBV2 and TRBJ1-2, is EPEVTQTPSHQVTQMGQEVILRCVPISNHLYFYWYRQILGQKVEFLVSFYNNEISEKSEIFDDQFSVERPDGSNFTLKIRSTKLEDSAMYFCASNNLVIYGYTFGSGTRLTVV.

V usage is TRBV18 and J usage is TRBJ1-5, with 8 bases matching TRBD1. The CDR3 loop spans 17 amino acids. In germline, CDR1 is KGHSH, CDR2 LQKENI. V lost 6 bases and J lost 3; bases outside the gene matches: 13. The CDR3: CASSSLPTGALNQPQHF. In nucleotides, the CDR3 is TGTGCCAGCTCCTCCCTCCCGACAGGGGCCCTCAATCAGCCCCAGCATTTT.

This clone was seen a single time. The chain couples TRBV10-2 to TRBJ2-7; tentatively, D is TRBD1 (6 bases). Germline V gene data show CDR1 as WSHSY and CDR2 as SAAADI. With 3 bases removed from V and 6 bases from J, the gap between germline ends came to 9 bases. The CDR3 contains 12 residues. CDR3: CASSDDRLEQYF. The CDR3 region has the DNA TGCGCCAGCAGTGATGACAGGCTCGAGCAGTACTTC.

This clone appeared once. Here the CDR3 DNA reads TGTGCCAGCACTCTAAGGGGTAGAAGGGATCAAGAGACCCAGTACTTC. Protein product: CASTLRGRRDQETQYF. The chain combines TRBV28 with TRBJ2-5; perhaps TRBD1 as D (5 bases). Germline V gene data show CDR1 as MDHEN and CDR2 as SYDVKM. Trimming took off 7 bases at V and 2 bases at J, with 20 bases between the two ends. This CDR3 spans 16 amino acids.

CDR3: CASSVGDSGRDEQYF. For the CDR3, the DNA is TGCGCCAGCAGTGTGGGGGACTCGGGGAGGGACGAGCAGTACTTC. The V and J genes are TRBV10-2 and TRBJ2-7; 7 bases are shared with TRBD2. Germline CDR1 reads WSHSY; CDR2 reads SAAADI. The CDR3 runs 15 residues. The ends lost 4 bases at V and 5 bases at J; junction bases unmatched: 11.

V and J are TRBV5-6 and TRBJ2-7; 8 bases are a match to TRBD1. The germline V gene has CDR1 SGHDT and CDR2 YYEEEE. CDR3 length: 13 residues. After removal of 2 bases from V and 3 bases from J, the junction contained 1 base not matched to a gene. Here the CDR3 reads CASSFGTGYEQYF. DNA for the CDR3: TGTGCCAGCAGCTTCGGGACAGGCTACGAGCAGTACTTC.

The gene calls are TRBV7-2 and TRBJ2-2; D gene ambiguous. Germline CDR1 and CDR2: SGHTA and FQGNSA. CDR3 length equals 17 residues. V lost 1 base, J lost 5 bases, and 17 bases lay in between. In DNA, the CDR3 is TGTGCCAGCAGCTTAGATCCCCACCTCGACAAAACCGGGGAGCTGTTTTTT. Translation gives CASSLDPHLDKTGELFF.

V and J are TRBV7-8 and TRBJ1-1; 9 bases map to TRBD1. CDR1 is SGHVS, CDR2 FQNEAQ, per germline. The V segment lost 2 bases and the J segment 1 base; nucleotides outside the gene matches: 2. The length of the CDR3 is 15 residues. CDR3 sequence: CASSLSGQGNTEAFF. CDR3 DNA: TGTGCCAGCAGCTTATCGGGACAGGGGAACACTGAAGCTTTCTTT.

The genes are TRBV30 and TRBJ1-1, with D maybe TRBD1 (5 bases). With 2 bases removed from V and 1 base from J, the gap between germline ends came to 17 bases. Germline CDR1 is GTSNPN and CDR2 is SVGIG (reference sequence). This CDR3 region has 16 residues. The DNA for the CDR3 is TGTGCCTGGAGTCCAAAAGAGGGGAGGGGGAACACTGAAGCTTTCTTT. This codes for CAWSPKEGRGNTEAFF. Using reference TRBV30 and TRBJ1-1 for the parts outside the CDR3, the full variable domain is SQTIHQWPATLVQPVGSPLSLECTVEGTSNPNLYWYRQAAGRGLQLLFYSVGIGQISSEVPQNLSASRPQDRQFILSSKKLLLSDSGFYLCAWSPKEGRGNTEAFFGQGTRLTVV.